The next 26 T cell receptor beta chains were all read from a single sample in a study of identical twins. TCRdb redid the calling of the 5' RACE reads with MiXCR, one entry per CDR3 protein. The sample comprises about 220,000 distinct CDR3 sequences, less than 8% of which are singletons, and 1.9% rests with the top ten. These data were likewise used in another study, on yellow fever vaccine responses in identical twins.

Sequenced material: memory (CD45RO+) T cells sorted from blood. Source of these receptors: a woman between 18 and 29 years old in good health.

This clonotype was recorded at least ten times. CDR3 DNA sequence: TGTGCCACCAGCAGAGTGATGGAGGGGGCCGGGGAGCTGTTTTTT. Translated, it gives CATSRVMEGAGELFF. This chain uses TRBV15 with TRBJ2-2; D might be TRBD1 or TRBD2, each matching 6 bases. CDR1 LNHNV and CDR2 YYDKDF come from the germline V gene (reference sequence). The ends were cut back, 1 base at V and 6 bases at J, with 12 bases in the middle. This CDR3 region has 15 residues.

This clonotype came up many times. V is TRBV2 and J is TRBJ2-5, with D perhaps TRBD1 (5 bases). CDR1 is SNHLY, CDR2 FYNNEI, per germline. This CDR3 has 12 residues. Trimming took 6 bases from V and 0 from J, leaving 5 bases between them. The CDR3 sequence: CASRDNQETQYF. As DNA, the CDR3 is TGTGCCAGCAGGGACAACCAAGAGACCCAGTACTTC.

The table lists this clonotype with many counts. The chain links TRBV7-2 to TRBJ1-5; 7 bases are shared with TRBD1. Germline CDR1 is SGHTA and CDR2 is FQGNSA. This CDR3 spans 15 amino acids. The junction had 9 bases not matched to a gene; V was cut back by 3 bases and J by 7 bases. CDR3 bases: TGTGCCAGCAGCTTCCTGGGGAACAGGGGACAGCCCCAGCATTTT. It encodes CASSFLGNRGQPQHF.

This clonotype has a count of ten or more. The chain employs TRBV5-1 and TRBJ1-2; 8 bases match TRBD1. There are 14 residues in the CDR3. Per the germline V gene, CDR1 is SGHRS and CDR2 is YFSETQ. V lost 4 bases and J lost 8; bases outside the gene matches: 10. The CDR3 here is CASSDRTGPSGYTF. For the CDR3, the DNA is TGCGCCAGCAGCGACAGGACAGGGCCGTCGGGCTACACCTTC.

This chain uses TRBV9 with TRBJ2-7; 8 nucleotides agree with TRBD1. The ends lost 0 bases at V and 4 bases at J; junction bases unmatched: 9. The germline V gene has CDR1 SGDLS and CDR2 YYNGEE. The CDR3 extends over 16 amino acids. The CDR3 DNA reads as TGTGCCAGCAGCGTAGAGGGGGACAGGCTTTTATACGAGCAGTACTTC. It codes for CASSVEGDRLLYEQYF.

This chain connects TRBV28 to TRBJ2-7; D perhaps matches TRBD1 (6 bases). CDR3 length equals 16 residues. Germline V gives CDR1 MDHEN, CDR2 SYDVKM. Trimming removed 3 bases at V and 3 bases at J, with 18 bases between. CDR3 sequence: CASSLASGQGRYEQYF. The CDR3 nucleotides read TGTGCCAGCAGTTTGGCCTCAGGGCAGGGGCGCTACGAGCAGTACTTC.

The rearrangement uses TRBV5-4 and TRBJ2-3, with TRBD2 identical over 14 bases. J gave up 1 base and V 0 bases, and 7 bases lay outside the gene matches. CDR1 is SGHNT and CDR2 is YYREEE in the germline V gene (reference sequence). The CDR3 runs 19 residues. For the CDR3, the DNA is TGTGCCAGCAGCTTGGCCGTGACTAGCGGGGGGGGACGCACAGATACGCAGTATTTT. Its protein product is CASSLAVTSGGGRTDTQYF.

The chain combines TRBV20-1 with TRBJ2-7; the D is unclear. Germline V gene lookup returns CDR1 DFQATT and CDR2 SNEGSKA (reference sequence). The CDR3 length is 14 residues. Trimming took 3 bases from V and 2 from J, leaving 14 bases between them. CDR3 DNA: TGCAGTGCTAGGAATAGAGAAGGTACCTACGAGCAGTACTTC. This encodes CSARNREGTYEQYF.

This clonotype was counted at least ten times. This rearrangement joins TRBV5-1 to TRBJ2-7; TRBD2 is a possible D gene (6 bases). Germline assignment: CDR1 SGHRS and CDR2 YFSETQ. This CDR3 has 12 residues. Trimming removed 5 bases from V and 3 bases from J, with 9 bases in between. CDR3 DNA: TGCGCCAGCAGTAATAGCGGCTACGAGCAGTACTTC. It is translated as CASSNSGYEQYF.

This clonotype was recorded a few times. The V call is TRBV24-1, the J call TRBJ2-3; TRBD2 agrees at 9 bases. Germline V lookup: CDR1 KGHDR, CDR2 SFDVKD. The junction had 10 bases not matched to a gene; V was cut back by 3 bases and J by 4 bases. CDR3 length: 17 residues. The CDR3 DNA follows: TGTGCCACCAGTGATCCTGTCAGGACTAGCGATGCAGATACGCAGTATTTT. The encoded protein is CATSDPVRTSDADTQYF.

This clonotype was seen more than once but under ten times. The CDR3: CASSVQGGSGNTIYF. CDR3 coding DNA: TGTGCCAGCAGCGTACAGGGTGGATCAGGAAACACCATATATTTT. The chain joins TRBV9 to TRBJ1-3; D might be TRBD1 (5 bases). This CDR3 has 15 amino acids. The ends were cut back, 1 base at V and 4 bases at J, with 12 bases in the middle. Germline CDR1 reads SGDLS; CDR2 reads YYNGEE.

This clonotype was counted a few times. The CDR3, as DNA: TGCGCCAGCAGCTATACTGGGACAGCGAGCCAAGAGACCCAGTACTTC. This translates into CASSYTGTASQETQYF. V usage is TRBV5-1 and J usage is TRBJ2-5, with TRBD1 matching 7 bases. The CDR3 sequence is 16 residues long. V lost 3 bases, J lost 1 base, and 9 bases stayed unmatched. Germline lookup yields CDR1 SGHRS and CDR2 YFSETQ.

This clonotype was detected many times. The genes are TRBV10-3 and TRBJ2-7; 12 bases are a match to TRBD1. The ends lost 7 bases at V and 6 bases at J; junction bases unmatched: 4. The CDR3 consists of 13 residues. The germline V gene encodes CDR1 ENHRY and CDR2 SYGVKD. The chain's CDR3 is CAINVGQGAEQYF. The CDR3 nucleotides are TGTGCCATCAATGTGGGACAGGGGGCCGAGCAGTACTTC.

J is TRBJ2-1 and V is TRBV20-1; a weak D match, TRBD1 (5 bases). Germline V gives CDR1 DFQATT, CDR2 SNEGSKA (reference sequence). The CDR3 consists of 13 residues. Trimming removed 3 bases at V and 6 bases at J, with 12 bases between. CDR3 in amino acids: CSARGRVPNEQFF. Here the CDR3 DNA reads TGCAGTGCTAGGGGCAGGGTACCCAATGAGCAGTTCTTC.

The chain recombines TRBV29-1 with TRBJ2-7; 12 bases are a match to TRBD1. Germline trimming cut 7 bases from V and 7 bases from J; bases unmatched to any gene: 5. CDR3 length equals 12 residues. Germline V gene lookup returns CDR1 SQVTM and CDR2 ANQGSEA. Here the CDR3 reads CSAGQGAGEQYF. The CDR3 DNA reads as TGCAGCGCGGGACAGGGGGCCGGGGAGCAGTACTTC.

In this sample, this clonotype turned up many times. The chain's CDR3 is CASRRDRTEAFF. DNA for the CDR3: TGCGCCAGCAGGCGGGACCGGACTGAAGCTTTCTTT. V is TRBV5-1 and J is TRBJ1-1, with D tentatively TRBD1 (5 bases). There are 12 residues in the CDR3. The germline CDR1 and CDR2 sequences are SGHRS and YFSETQ. The V end lost 5 bases, the J end lost 5 bases, and 10 bases lay between the germline ends.

This clonotype was seen at least ten times. This rearrangement joins TRBV24-1 to TRBJ2-5, with a weak D call TRBD1 (5 bases). Germline CDR1 KGHDR, CDR2 SFDVKD. The germline V and J ends were trimmed by 4 bases and 5 bases, with 19 bases remaining between them. The CDR3 totals 16 residues. CDR3 bases: TGTGCCACCAGTGACCGGACAAAAGACGGTAGGGAGACCCAGTACTTC. It is translated as CATSDRTKDGRETQYF.

The chain links TRBV6-5 to TRBJ2-2; D gene uncertain. The V end was cut by 3 bases, the J end by 7 bases, with 12 bases between. Per the germline V gene, CDR1 is MNHEY and CDR2 is SVGAGI. The CDR3 has 14 residues. The CDR3 reads CASSYRPDRGELFF. CDR3 bases: TGTGCCAGCAGTTATAGACCGGACCGCGGGGAGCTGTTTTTT.

The sample holds many counts of this clonotype. The chain is built from TRBV11-2 and TRBJ2-2; D is undetermined. CDR3 size: 13 residues. The V gene lost 7 bases and the J gene lost 17 bases, with 23 bases spanning the gap. The V gene's germline CDR1 is SGHAT and CDR2 FQNNGV. CDR3 nucleotides: TGTGCCAGCACAACCAACCGCGGCTACCACCCCTTTTTT. Residues: CASTTNRGYHPFF. The variable domain in full, completed from reference TRBV11-2 and TRBJ2-2, reads EAGVAQSPRYKIIEKRQSVAFWCNPISGHATLYWYQQILGQGPKLLIQFQNNGVVDDSQLPKDRFSAERLKGVDSTLKIQPAKLEDSAVYLCASTTNRGYHPFFGEGSRLTVL.

This clonotype was detected ten times or more. The CDR3 DNA is TGTGCCAGCAGCCAAGCAGGGACTAGCGGGAGAGTTTACAATGAGCAGTTCTTC. Translated: CASSQAGTSGRVYNEQFF. The V gene is TRBV3-1, the J gene TRBJ2-1, with 14 bases matching TRBD2. This CDR3 contains 18 residues. Germline V gives CDR1 LGHDT, CDR2 YNNKEL (reference sequence). After removal of 1 base from V and 4 bases from J, the junction contained 6 bases not matched to a gene.

This clonotype has more than one count but fewer than ten. V and J are TRBV4-2 and TRBJ2-5; 9 positions agree with TRBD1. The germline V gene has CDR1 LGHNA and CDR2 YNFKEQ. CDR3 length equals 16 residues. The ends lost 2 bases at V and 6 bases at J; junction bases unmatched: 10. The CDR3 nucleotides read TGTGCCAGCAGCCAACACCGGGACAGGGTTCGGCAGACCCAGTACTTC. As protein: CASSQHRDRVRQTQYF.

This clonotype was found many times. The genes are TRBV5-1 and TRBJ2-7; D uncertain. Germline V CDR1 and CDR2: SGHRS, YFSETQ. V dropped 0 bases and J dropped 2 bases, with 9 bases sitting between them. The length of the CDR3 is 14 residues. As DNA, the CDR3 is TGCGCCAGCAGCTTGGACAGATTGCCCTACGAGCAGTACTTC. Translating gives CASSLDRLPYEQYF. Filled out from reference TRBV5-1 and TRBJ2-7, the complete variable domain reads KAGVTQTPRYLIKTRGQQVTLSCSPISGHRSVSWYQQTPGQGLQFLFEYFSETQRNKGNFPGRFSGRQFSNSRSEMNVSTLELGDSALYLCASSLDRLPYEQYFGPGTRLTVT.

V and J are TRBV7-2 and TRBJ2-2; D remains unclear. Germline loops: CDR1 SGHTA, CDR2 FQGNSA. Trimming left V 1 base short and J 5 bases short, with 11 bases between. The CDR3 has 15 residues. CDR3 DNA sequence: TGTGCCAGCAGCTTAGTGGGCAGCTGGACCGGGGAGCTGTTTTTT. Protein: CASSLVGSWTGELFF.

Worth noting for this clonotype: A much larger clone sits a single nucleotide away, making a read error possible. The chain carries TRBV20-1 and TRBJ2-7, with TRBD1 matching 7 bases. The CDR3 loop spans 15 amino acids. The ends lost 6 bases at V and 6 bases at J; junction bases unmatched: 17. CDR1 is DFQATT, CDR2 SNEGSKA, per germline (reference sequence). CDR3 loop: CSAPRADRDVIEQYF. For the CDR3, the DNA is TGCAGTGCCCCGCGGGCCGACAGGGATGTCATCGAGCAGTACTTC.

This clonotype was seen repeatedly, ten times or more. The rearrangement joins TRBV9 to TRBJ2-5, with 11 nucleotides matching TRBD1. V lost 0 bases and J lost 2; bases outside the gene matches: 0. CDR3 length equals 15 residues. From germline, CDR1 is SGDLS and CDR2 YYNGEE. CDR3 DNA: TGTGCCAGCAGCGTAGGGGACAGGGGGCAAGAGACCCAGTACTTC. Translating it yields CASSVGDRGQETQYF. The full variable domain, rest sourced from reference TRBV9 and TRBJ2-5, is DSGVTQTPKHLITATGQRVTLRCSPRSGDLSVYWYQQSLDQGLQFLIQYYNGEERAKGNILERFSAQQFPDLHSELNLSSLELGDSALYFCASSVGDRGQETQYFGPGTRLLVL.

The V call is TRBV6-2 or TRBV6-3, the J call TRBJ2-3; TRBD2 might be the D (6 bases). This CDR3 has 16 amino acids. CDR1 and CDR2 from the germline V gene are MNHEY and SVGEGT. The V and J ends lost 0 bases and 1 base respectively, with 11 bases between them. In nucleotides, the CDR3 is TGTGCCAGCAGTTACTCGCGCGGGATTGGCACAGATACGCAGTATTTT. This codes for CASSYSRGIGTDTQYF.